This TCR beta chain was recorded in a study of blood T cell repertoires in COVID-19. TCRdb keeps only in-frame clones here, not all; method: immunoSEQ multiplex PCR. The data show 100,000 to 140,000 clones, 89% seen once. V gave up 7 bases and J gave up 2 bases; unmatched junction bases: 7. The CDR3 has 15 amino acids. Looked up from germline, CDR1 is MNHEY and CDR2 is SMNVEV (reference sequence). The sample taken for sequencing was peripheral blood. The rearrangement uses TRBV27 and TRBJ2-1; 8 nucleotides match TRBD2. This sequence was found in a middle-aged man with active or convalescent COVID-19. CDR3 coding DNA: TGTGCCAGCACCCAAGCGGGAGCCACCTACAATGAGCAGTTCTTC. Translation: CASTQAGATYNEQFF.